This TCR beta chain emerged from a study of T cells in Graves' hyperthyroidism and ophthalmopathy. The trim removed 5 bases at V and 9 bases at J, leaving 11 bases unmatched. CDR1 is SQVTM, CDR2 ANQGSEA, per germline. The CDR3 extends over 15 amino acids. Amplification targeted TCR beta CDR3 regions from RNA transcripts. HTBI primers drove first-round RT-PCR of the TCR CDR3. TCRdb itself ran the multiplex PCR reads through MiXCR, one entry per CDR3 protein. The sample consists of some 350,000 distinct CDR3 sequences, just under 25% of them appearing once. The sequenced sample was blood. The chain has TRBV29-1 and TRBJ2-1, with 12 bases lining up with TRBD1. The sequence came from a man aged 50-60 years with Graves' hyperthyroidism. CDR3 region: CSVSKPGQGAFEQFF. In DNA, the CDR3 is TGCAGCGTTTCGAAGCCGGGACAGGGGGCTTTTGAGCAGTTCTTC.